The 25 T cell receptor beta chains listed next were all sequenced from one sample in a study of post-analysis software for immune sequencing data. Study-wide results and limits: Patients used several TRBV segments, including TRBV5-6, TRBV5-1 and TRBV20-1, more often than controls.

Researchers reported that TCR beta cDNA libraries carried unique molecular identifiers. TCRdb reprocessed the PCR reads via MiXCR and lists one record per CDR3 protein. The repertoire holds 740,000 or so distinct CDR3 sequences, with approximately 53% as singletons. Their target antigens are unknown. Specimen: blood. These receptors were collected from a girl aged 5-17 years with multiple sclerosis.

V is TRBV3-1 and J is TRBJ1-2; 8 bases fit TRBD1. V shed 5 bases and J 5 bases; nucleotides not matched to a gene: 13. Germline CDR1 reads LGHDT; CDR2 reads YNNKEL (reference sequence). The CDR3 is 16 amino acids. In DNA form, the CDR3 reads TGTGCCAGCAGCTGGTGGGAGGCCGGGACAGGTTATGGCTACACCTTC. This codes for CASSWWEAGTGYGYTF.

V gene TRBV4-1 combines with J gene TRBJ2-4, with a tentative D call TRBD1 (6 bases). The J call may be incorrect, as the DNA end agrees better with TRBJ2-7. CDR1 is MGHRA, CDR2 YSYEKL, per germline. CDR3 size: 14 residues. The CDR3 spells CASSQVHNRDEQYF. The DNA of the CDR3 is TGCGCCAGCAGCCAAGTTCACAACAGGGACGAGCAGTACTTC.

The chain links TRBV15 to TRBJ2-1; 11 bases fit TRBD2. The germline gives CDR1 LNHNV, CDR2 YYDKDF (reference sequence). Trimming at V came to 0 bases and at J to 1 base, leaving 5 bases not matched to a gene. The length of the CDR3 is 18 residues. The CDR3 spells CATSRDLAGGHSYNEQFF. CDR3 nucleotides: TGTGCCACCAGCAGAGACCTAGCGGGAGGCCATTCCTACAATGAGCAGTTCTTC.

The rearrangement joins TRBV20-1 to TRBJ1-1; no clear D gene. The CDR3 spans 12 residues. V was trimmed by 3 bases and J by 2 bases, leaving 7 bases between them. CDR1 and CDR2 from the germline V gene are DFQATT and SNEGSKA (reference sequence). CDR3 DNA sequence: TGCAGTGCTAGTAAGCCCAACACTGAAGCTTTCTTT. Amino acids: CSASKPNTEAFF.

This clonotype came up once. The rearrangement joins TRBV7-2 to TRBJ2-5; 11 nucleotides line up with TRBD1. The CDR3 totals 15 residues. The V gene end was trimmed by 6 bases and the J gene end by 4 bases; junction bases not matched to a gene: 7. Looked up from germline, CDR1 is SGHTA and CDR2 is FQGNSA. This chain's CDR3 is CASSSLGQGGETQYF. In nucleotides, the CDR3 is TGTGCCAGCAGTTCACTGGGACAGGGGGGAGAGACCCAGTACTTC.

This clonotype was detected only once. The J gene is TRBJ1-2, the V gene TRBV7-6, with 8 bases fitting TRBD1. The CDR3 is 15 residues long. Germline trimming cut 4 bases from V and 6 bases from J; bases unmatched to any gene: 10. Per germline, CDR1 SGHVS and CDR2 FNYEAQ. The CDR3 loop is CASSSNPDRVHGYTF. Written as DNA, the CDR3 is TGTGCCAGCAGCTCTAACCCGGACAGGGTCCATGGCTACACCTTC.

The CDR3: CSARDLTGVDFEQFF. The CDR3 nucleotides read TGCAGTGCTAGAGATTTAACGGGAGTCGACTTTGAGCAGTTCTTC. The chain recombines TRBV20-1 with TRBJ2-1, with D possibly matching TRBD2 (6 bases). This CDR3 is 15 amino acids long. Trimming pared 0 bases from V and 9 bases from J, leaving 18 bases between. CDR1 is DFQATT, CDR2 SNEGSKA, per germline (reference sequence).

The chain joins TRBV11-2 to TRBJ1-2, with no clear D. This CDR3 has 14 residues. V dropped 5 bases and J dropped 4 bases, with 14 bases sitting between them. Germline CDR1 SGHAT, CDR2 FQNNGV. The CDR3 protein is CASSRGELLYGYTF. The CDR3 DNA sequence: TGTGCCAGCAGCCGAGGCGAACTCCTCTATGGCTACACCTTC.

This chain uses TRBV20-1 with TRBJ2-1; D is unclear. Trimming took off 0 bases at V and 4 bases at J, with 10 bases between the two ends. The CDR3 has 14 residues. CDR1 and CDR2 (germline): DFQATT, SNEGSKA (reference sequence). The CDR3 DNA is TGCAGTGCTAGAGATCTTGGCGGATACAATGAGCAGTTCTTC. This codes for CSARDLGGYNEQFF.

The chain is built from TRBV7-3 and TRBJ2-1; D remains unclear. CDR3 length equals 15 residues. Between the trimmed V and J ends, which lost 5 bases and 6 bases, there was a span of 17 bases. Germline V CDR1 and CDR2: SGHTA, FQGTGA. CDR3 nucleotides: TGTGCCAGCAGCCACGACGGACGGGTACTCAATGAGCAGTTCTTC. It yields the protein CASSHDGRVLNEQFF.

Points on this clonotype: One end of the junction fails to match germline, which may point to a read error. The rearrangement links TRBV5-1 to TRBJ2-3; D is uncertain. The germline CDR1 and CDR2 sequences are SGHRS and YFSETQ. This CDR3 has 13 amino acids. CDR3 residues: CASSLDGSDTQYF. CDR3 nucleotide sequence: TGCGCCAGCAGTTTGGACGGCTCAGATACGCAGTATTTT.

This rearrangement joins TRBV20-1 to TRBJ1-2, with TRBD1 as a possible D gene (6 bases). CDR1 and CDR2 from the germline V gene are DFQATT and SNEGSKA (reference sequence). The length of the CDR3 is 12 residues. Trimming shortened V by 3 bases and J by 3 bases, and 8 bases separated the two germline ends. For the CDR3, the DNA is TGCAGTGCTAGGGACAGTCACTATGGCTACACCTTC. Its protein product is CSARDSHYGYTF.

Points on this clonotype: The germline gene is not matched at one end of the junction; a read error may be the cause. The V call is TRBV27, the J call TRBJ2-3; D might be TRBD1 or TRBD2, each matching 5 bases. Germline assignment: CDR1 MNHEY and CDR2 SMNVEV (reference sequence). The CDR3 runs 15 residues. Here the CDR3 reads CASSPGTASTDAQYF. Here the CDR3 DNA reads TGTGCCAGCAGTCCCGGGACGGCTAGCACAGATGCGCAGTATTTT.

The J gene is TRBJ2-1, the V gene TRBV24-1; weak D call: TRBD1 (5 bases). Germline values: CDR1 KGHDR, CDR2 SFDVKD. V gave up 4 bases and J gave up 5 bases, with 8 bases separating them. CDR3 length equals 13 residues. In nucleotides, the CDR3 is TGTGCCACCAGTGAGAGACAGAACAATGAGCAGTTCTTC. Residues: CATSERQNNEQFF.

The chain couples TRBV9 to TRBJ2-7, with D maybe TRBD2 (5 bases). Looked up from germline, CDR1 is SGDLS and CDR2 is YYNGEE. V was pared by 0 bases and J by 0 bases, with 10 bases between. CDR3 length: 15 amino acids. The CDR3 here is CASSVAVGSSYEQYF. As DNA, the CDR3 is TGTGCCAGCAGCGTAGCAGTGGGGAGCTCCTACGAGCAGTACTTC.

The count of this clonotype is one. The J gene is TRBJ1-1, the V gene TRBV5-6, with D maybe TRBD1 (6 bases). The CDR3 has 15 amino acids. The V and J ends lost 4 bases and 0 bases respectively, with 13 bases between them. CDR1 and CDR2 from the germline V gene are SGHDT and YYEEEE. The CDR3: CASSPGQPMNTEAFF. The CDR3 region has the DNA TGTGCCAGCAGCCCAGGACAGCCAATGAACACTGAAGCTTTCTTT.

The V gene is TRBV5-1, the J gene TRBJ1-1; possible D gene TRBD1, 5 bases. There are 14 residues in the CDR3. V was clipped by 0 bases and J by 1 base, with 7 bases between them. Germline-derived CDR1 and CDR2 are SGHRS and YFSETQ. The CDR3 DNA follows: TGCGCCAGCAGCTTGGGGGGGGAGAACACTGAAGCTTTCTTT. Translated: CASSLGGENTEAFF.

The V gene is TRBV29-1, the J gene TRBJ2-7; 10 bases agree with TRBD1. This CDR3 is built from 16 residues. Losses at the gene ends were 6 bases for V and 0 bases for J; bases not matched to a gene: 11. Germline lookup yields CDR1 SQVTM and CDR2 ANQGSEA. The CDR3 loop is CSVGGTGAQTSYEQYF. The DNA for the CDR3 is TGCAGCGTAGGCGGGACAGGGGCCCAAACCTCCTACGAGCAGTACTTC.

V usage is TRBV6-2 or TRBV6-3 and J usage is TRBJ2-1, with D possibly being TRBD2 (6 bases). The V and J ends lost 6 bases and 6 bases respectively, with 12 bases between them. CDR1 is MNHEY, CDR2 SVGEGT, per germline. The CDR3 covers 13 residues. CDR3 bases: TGTGCCAGCAGCGCGGGAATCGTCAATGAGCAGTTCTTC. This encodes CASSAGIVNEQFF.

V usage is TRBV5-1 and J usage is TRBJ2-5; possible D gene TRBD1, 7 bases. V lost 4 bases to trimming and J lost 2 bases, with 12 bases between them. Per germline, CDR1 SGHRS and CDR2 YFSETQ. The length of the CDR3 is 14 residues. The CDR3 DNA follows: TGCGCCAGCAGCAAGACAGGGACTCAAGAGACCCAGTACTTC. Encoded protein: CASSKTGTQETQYF.

On this clonotype itself: Sequence at one end of the junction differs from germline and may be a read error. V usage is TRBV18 and J usage is TRBJ1-1; D is ambiguous. Germline CDR1 and CDR2: KGHSH and LQKENI. The CDR3 loop spans 13 amino acids. CDR3 nucleotide sequence: TGTGCCAACTCAAACGTATTGAACACTGAAGCTTTCTTT. Amino acids: CANSNVLNTEAFF.

V usage is TRBV20-1 and J usage is TRBJ1-5, with a tentative D call TRBD1 (6 bases). V dropped 3 bases and J dropped 4 bases, with 13 bases sitting between them. Germline assignment: CDR1 DFQATT and CDR2 SNEGSKA (reference sequence). CDR3 length equals 14 residues. CDR3 DNA sequence: TGCAGTGCTAGCAACATACAGGGTAATCAGCCCCAGCATTTT. Its protein is CSASNIQGNQPQHF.

The rearrangement joins TRBV7-3 to TRBJ2-1; TRBD2 agrees at 14 bases. Germline CDR1 reads SGHTA; CDR2 reads FQGTGA. This CDR3 contains 18 residues. The trim removed 5 bases at V and 2 bases at J, leaving 8 bases unmatched. CDR3 nucleotide sequence: TGTGCCAGCAGCCCCCGGACTAGCGGGAGGTGGACCTACAATGAGCAGTTCTTC. Translating it yields CASSPRTSGRWTYNEQFF.

This clonotype has only a few counts. The chain links TRBV7-6 to TRBJ1-1, with 9 positions matching TRBD1. The V and J ends lost 4 bases and 2 bases, in that order; junction bases with no gene match: 11. Germline values: CDR1 SGHVS, CDR2 FNYEAQ. There are 17 residues in the CDR3. CDR3 sequence: CASSSTNTGGENTEAFF. As DNA, the CDR3 is TGTGCCAGCAGCTCTACTAATACAGGGGGCGAAAACACTGAAGCTTTCTTT.

V usage is TRBV12-3 or TRBV12-4 and J usage is TRBJ2-1; TRBD1 is a possible D gene (5 bases). V was clipped by 4 bases and J by 1 base, with 11 bases between them. The CDR3 length is 15 residues. The CDR3 loop is CASSWPQGSYNEQFF. CDR3 bases: TGTGCCAGCAGTTGGCCTCAGGGTTCCTACAATGAGCAGTTCTTC.